This TCR beta chain was profiled in a study of memory CD4+ T cells and cytomegalovirus serostatus. Study-wide context: Healthy Belgian adult donors included about nine CMV-positive and fewer than 25 CMV-negative people. Overall study findings and caveats: Median bootstrapped AUC for CMV status was just over 0.94 originally, 0.75 to 0.91 US-trained. Suggested: most of the CMV-linked TCR signature lies in CD4+ memory cells.

Germline V gene sequence: CDR1 GTSNPN, CDR2 SVGIG (reference sequence). The CDR3 is 16 amino acids. J lost 8 bases, V lost 1 base, and 8 bases had no gene match. The method was immunoSEQ multiplex PCR; TCRdb's version includes in-frame clones alone and lacks a portion of them. The top ten clones hold roughly 0.76% of a sample with approximately 47,000 clones, approximately 78% of them seen once. The sort gate was single viable CD3+CD4+CD8-CD45RO+ cells for memory CD4+ T cells. CD4+ T cells were isolated by positive magnetic selection. Details on this clone: What it recognizes is unknown.

The specimen sequenced was memory CD4+ T cells from blood. The gene calls are TRBV30 and TRBJ2-2; 12 bases are shared with TRBD2. The receptor was derived from an adult in good health and CMV-seronegative. The CDR3, as DNA: TGTGCCTGGAGTGGACTAGCGGGAGCGGTGGGGGGGGAGCTGTTTTTT. It encodes CAWSGLAGAVGGELFF.